This TCR beta chain was sequenced for a study of CD8 T cells in Susac syndrome. After extraction with the RNeasy kit, about 0.45 to 1 ug of the RNA was reverse transcribed using random hexamers. MiXCR, applied by TCRdb to the immunoSEQ multiplex PCR reads, yields one record per CDR3 protein. The sample holds roughly 250,000 distinct CDR3 sequences, less than 96% seen once. The CDR3 has 14 residues. The V and J ends lost 9 bases and 2 bases, in that order; junction bases with no gene match: 10. Germline loops: CDR1 MNHNY, CDR2 SVGAGI (reference sequence). The chain has TRBV6-6 and TRBJ2-7; 7 nucleotides match TRBD1. Sequenced input: CD4+ T cells from PBMCs. The sequence was obtained from a human donor with Susac syndrome. The CDR3 sequence is CASTSSGQPYEQYF. The CDR3 region has the DNA TGTGCCAGTACCTCGTCGGGACAGCCCTACGAGCAGTACTTC.